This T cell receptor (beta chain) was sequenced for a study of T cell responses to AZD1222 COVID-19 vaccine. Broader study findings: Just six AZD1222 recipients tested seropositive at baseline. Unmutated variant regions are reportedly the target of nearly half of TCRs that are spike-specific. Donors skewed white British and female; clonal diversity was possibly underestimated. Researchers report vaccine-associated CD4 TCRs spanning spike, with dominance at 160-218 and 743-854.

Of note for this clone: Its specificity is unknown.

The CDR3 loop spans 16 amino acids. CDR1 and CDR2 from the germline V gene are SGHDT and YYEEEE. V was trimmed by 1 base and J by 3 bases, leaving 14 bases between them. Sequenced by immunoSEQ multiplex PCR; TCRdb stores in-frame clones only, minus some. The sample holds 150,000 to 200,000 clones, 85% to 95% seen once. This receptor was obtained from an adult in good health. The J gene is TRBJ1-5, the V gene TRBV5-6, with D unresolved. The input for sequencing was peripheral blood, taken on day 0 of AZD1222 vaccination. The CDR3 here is CASSLSFGGVNQPQHF. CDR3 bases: TGTGCCAGCAGCTTGTCCTTCGGAGGAGTCAATCAGCCCCAGCATTTT.